Each of the 7 T cell receptor beta chains below was sequenced from the same sample in a study of shared clonotypes between healthy human individuals. Assay: immunoSEQ multiplex PCR; the TCRdb copy retains only in-frame clones and omits some. The data show approximately 1,500,000 clones, approximately 97% seen once. Sample: naive CD4+ T cells sorted from blood. The subset is: CD45RA+ positively selected. These receptors were taken from a man younger than 40 in good health.

The chain has TRBV7-3 and TRBJ2-1; D call uncertain. CDR3 length: 14 amino acids. Germline-derived CDR1 and CDR2 are SGHTA and FQGTGA. V was cut by 4 bases and J by 2 bases, with 9 bases left in between. The CDR3 loop is CASSSTSTYNEQFF. In DNA form, the CDR3 reads TGTGCCAGCAGCTCGACTTCTACCTACAATGAGCAGTTCTTC.

J is TRBJ1-5 and V is TRBV6-5; the D gene is possibly TRBD1 (6 bases). The CDR3 consists of 14 residues. Trimming took off 6 bases at V and 2 bases at J, with 11 bases between the two ends. Germline V gene data show CDR1 as MNHEY and CDR2 as SVGAGI. This CDR3 reads CASSRYRGNQPQHF. Here the CDR3 DNA reads TGTGCCAGCAGCCGATACAGGGGCAATCAGCCCCAGCATTTT.

This rearrangement joins TRBV28 to TRBJ1-1; the match to TRBD1 covers 9 bases. Trimming removed 3 bases from V and 8 bases from J; junction bases left unmatched: 4. Germline V gives CDR1 MDHEN, CDR2 SYDVKM. CDR3 length equals 13 residues. Here the CDR3 reads CASSFPGTGEAFF. The CDR3 bases are TGTGCCAGCAGTTTTCCCGGGACAGGGGAAGCTTTCTTT.

The V gene is TRBV7-2, the J gene TRBJ2-7; 10 bases fit TRBD2. Germline V gene sequence: CDR1 SGHTA, CDR2 FQGNSA. The V gene end was trimmed by 1 base and the J gene end by 5 bases; junction bases not matched to a gene: 2. The CDR3 is made up of 14 amino acids. CDR3 in amino acids: CASSLVGTSDEQYF. The CDR3 nucleotides read TGTGCCAGCAGCTTAGTAGGGACTAGCGACGAGCAGTACTTC.

About this clone itself: As the CDR3 is not closed by the conserved phenylalanine or tryptophan, this likely results from a read error. The limits of the CDR3 on the DNA are not certain, so only TCRdb's listed CDR3 is given. The chain carries TRBV2 and TRBJ2-3; TRBD2 is the table's D call and was not checked against the DNA. The CDR3 length is 16 residues, termini included. Germline V CDR1 and CDR2: SNHLY, FYNNEI. CDR3 amino acids: CASSEPGLAGGPGVWV.

With regard to this clone: Additional DNA sequences in this sample encode the identical CDR3. The chain recombines TRBV5-1 with TRBJ2-1, with TRBD2 matching 10 bases. The CDR3 extends over 16 amino acids. CDR1 and CDR2 from the germline V gene are SGHRS and YFSETQ. V dropped 0 bases and J dropped 4; count of bases not matched to a gene: 4. CDR3 region: CASSLGLAGAYNEQFF. CDR3 nucleotides: TGCGCCAGCAGCTTGGGGCTAGCGGGGGCTTACAATGAGCAGTTCTTC.

This clone was found once. The chain uses TRBV9 and TRBJ2-3, with a weak D call TRBD2 (5 bases). V was cut by 3 bases and J by 6 bases, with 17 bases left in between. This CDR3 spans 15 amino acids. Germline loops: CDR1 SGDLS, CDR2 YYNGEE. The CDR3 is CASSDTSTPLDTQYF. CDR3 DNA: TGTGCCAGCAGCGATACTAGTACCCCGTTGGATACGCAGTATTTT.